This TCR beta chain was sequenced in a study of cytomegalovirus exposure and HLA in healthy donors. Study-wide findings and caveats: Earlier analysis yielded a pattern in which most TCR beta V segments were productive about 90% or about 30% of the time.

This clone was detected only once. Antigen: not known. PCR primers comprised 60 Vbeta and 13 Jbeta primers. Original processing notes: Around 80 million unique TCR beta chains, roughly 11 million of them shared, were counted by a later analysis. TCRdb keeps only in-frame clones here, not all; method: immunoSEQ multiplex PCR. That table gives V, J and clone size, and the DNA gave D and trimming. The table records approximately 150,000 clones, approximately 80% of them present only once. The TCR comes from a woman in her thirties or forties in good health and CMV-seropositive. Material: PBMCs.

CDR3 bases: TGTGCCAGCAGTCTAGGGGCGGGGGGCACAGATACGCAGTATTTT. Protein sequence: CASSLGAGGTDTQYF. The gene calls are TRBV27 and TRBJ2-3, with TRBD2 matching 7 bases. V dropped 5 bases and J dropped 1; count of bases not matched to a gene: 6. The CDR3 runs 15 residues. Germline values: CDR1 MNHEY, CDR2 SMNVEV (reference sequence).